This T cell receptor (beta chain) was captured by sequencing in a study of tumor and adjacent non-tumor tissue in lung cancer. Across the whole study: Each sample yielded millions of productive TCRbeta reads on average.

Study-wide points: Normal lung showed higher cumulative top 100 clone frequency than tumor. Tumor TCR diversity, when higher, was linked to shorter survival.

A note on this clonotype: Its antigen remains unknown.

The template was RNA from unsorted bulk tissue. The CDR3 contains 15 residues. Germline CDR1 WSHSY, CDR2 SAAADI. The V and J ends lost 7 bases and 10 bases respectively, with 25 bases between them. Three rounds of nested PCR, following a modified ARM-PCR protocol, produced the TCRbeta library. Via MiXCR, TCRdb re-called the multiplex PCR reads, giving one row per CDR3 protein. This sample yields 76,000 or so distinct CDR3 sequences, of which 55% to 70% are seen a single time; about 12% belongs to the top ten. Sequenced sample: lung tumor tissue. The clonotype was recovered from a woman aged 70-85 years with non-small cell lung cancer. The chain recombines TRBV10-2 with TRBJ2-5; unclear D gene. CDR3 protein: CASMPHLTGGKSQYF. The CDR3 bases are TGCGCCAGCATGCCGCATTTGACGGGTGGAAAGAGCCAGTACTTC.